The 17 T cell receptor beta chains below come from one sample, sequenced in a study of blood T cell repertoires in COVID-19. The assay was immunoSEQ multiplex PCR, and TCRdb's table has in-frame clones only and misses some. The table has fewer than 350,000 clones, around 84% seen once. Specimen: PBMCs or T cells enriched from blood (not recorded which). These receptor sequences come from a woman in her 30s who had been exposed to COVID-19.

This clone was counted a single time. The V gene is TRBV19, the J gene TRBJ1-4; 9 nucleotides line up with TRBD1. The germline gives CDR1 LNHDA, CDR2 SQIVND (reference sequence). V lost 9 bases to trimming and J lost 0 bases; unmatched junction nucleotides: 5. This CDR3 region has 15 residues. CDR3 region: CASGTGSTTNEKLFF. CDR3 coding DNA: TGTGCCAGCGGGACAGGGAGTACAACTAATGAAAAACTGTTTTTT.

The CDR3 nucleotides read TGCGCCAGCAGCCAAGATCACAGGACAGGGATCAATGAGCAGTTCTTC. It translates to CASSQDHRTGINEQFF. V is TRBV4-3 and J is TRBJ2-1; 8 bases are a match to TRBD1. CDR3 length equals 16 residues. CDR1 is LGHNA, CDR2 YSLEER, per germline. V shed 0 bases and J 6 bases; nucleotides not matched to a gene: 7.

V usage is TRBV21-1 and J usage is TRBJ1-5. TRBV21-1 represents a pseudogene. The CDR3 has 18 residues. The CDR3 DNA is TGTGCCAGCAGCAATCCGGGGGGAGAGCCCAATAGCAATCAGCCCCAGCATTTT. Protein product: CASSNPGGEPNSNQPQHF.

This chain uses TRBV12-5 with TRBJ1-5; perhaps TRBD1 as D (6 bases). The CDR3 runs 15 residues. V was shortened by 1 base and J by 6 bases, with 13 bases between the two germline ends. Germline CDR1 LGHNT, CDR2 FRNRAP. CDR3 sequence reads: CASGLGQGNGQPQHF. The CDR3 bases are TGTGCTAGTGGTTTGGGGCAGGGGAATGGTCAGCCCCAGCATTTT. Drawing the rest from reference TRBV12-5 and TRBJ1-5, the complete variable domain is DARVTQTPRHKVTEMGQEVTMRCQPILGHNTVFWYRQTMMQGLELLAYFRNRAPLDDSGMPKDRFSAEMPDATLATLKIQPSEPRDSAVYFCASGLGQGNGQPQHFGDGTRLSIL.

The rearrangement uses TRBV28 and TRBJ2-7, with 10 bases that match TRBD2. CDR1 and CDR2 from the germline V gene are MDHEN and SYDVKM. The CDR3 extends over 20 amino acids. V lost 6 bases to trimming and J lost 0 bases; unmatched junction nucleotides: 20. The CDR3 is CASRTTRTSGRGGLSYEQYF. The DNA for the CDR3 is TGTGCCAGCAGAACCACGAGGACTAGCGGACGAGGGGGGCTCTCCTACGAGCAGTACTTC.

The genes are TRBV11-1 and TRBJ2-7, with no clear D. The CDR3 runs to 13 residues. V shed 5 bases and J shed 0 bases, with 8 bases lying between them. From germline, CDR1 is SGHAT and CDR2 FQDESV (reference sequence). CDR3 coding DNA: TGTGCCAGCAGCCCCGCGTTCTCCTACGAGCAGTACTTC. The encoded protein is CASSPAFSYEQYF.

This chain links TRBV28 with TRBJ1-4; D is unresolved. CDR3 length: 14 amino acids. Germline V gene data show CDR1 as MDHEN and CDR2 as SYDVKM. V gave up 2 bases and J gave up 0 bases, with 4 bases separating them. The CDR3, as DNA: TGTGCCAGCAGTTTACAGGCAACTAATGAAAAACTGTTTTTT. This translates into CASSLQATNEKLFF.

CDR3 bases: TGTGCCAGCAGCTACGACAGGGCCCCCGGCAATGAGCAGTTCTTC. Protein product: CASSYDRAPGNEQFF. The chain carries TRBV6-5 and TRBJ2-1, with TRBD1 matching over 7 bases. Germline V gives CDR1 MNHEY, CDR2 SVGAGI. J gave up 6 bases and V 6 bases, and 11 bases lay outside the gene matches. CDR3 size: 15 residues.

The chain has TRBV6-1 and TRBJ2-7, with 7 bases matching TRBD2. Germline values: CDR1 MNHNS, CDR2 SASEGT. The CDR3 runs 15 residues. The V gene end was trimmed by 0 bases and the J gene end by 3 bases; junction bases not matched to a gene: 5. CDR3 coding DNA: TGTGCCAGCAGTGAAGCGGCCGGACTAGTCTACGAGCAGTACTTC. It codes for CASSEAAGLVYEQYF.

The chain recombines TRBV15 with TRBJ2-1; D perhaps matches TRBD2 (5 bases). The CDR3 totals 15 residues. The V end lost 2 bases, the J end lost 3 bases, and 11 bases lay between the germline ends. CDR1 is LNHNV and CDR2 is YYDKDF in the germline V gene (reference sequence). CDR3 in amino acids: CATSRPDRGYNEQFF. The CDR3 DNA follows: TGTGCCACCAGCAGACCGGACCGGGGCTACAATGAGCAGTTCTTC.

The rearrangement joins TRBV16 to TRBJ1-5; tentative D call: TRBD1 (5 bases). CDR3 size: 13 residues. Germline V gene lookup returns CDR1 KGHSY and CDR2 FQNENV. V was pared by 4 bases and J by 4 bases, with 8 bases between. The CDR3 DNA sequence: TGTGCCAGCAGCCCTGGGGGGAATCAGCCCCAGCATTTT. Residues: CASSPGGNQPQHF.

The chain recombines TRBV5-1 with TRBJ1-1; 9 positions match TRBD1. The V gene end was trimmed by 4 bases and the J gene end by 5 bases; junction bases not matched to a gene: 3. This CDR3 region has 13 residues. The germline V gene encodes CDR1 SGHRS and CDR2 YFSETQ. CDR3: CASSIGQGTEAFF. The CDR3 nucleotides read TGCGCCAGCAGCATCGGACAGGGGACTGAAGCTTTCTTT.

The chain uses TRBV6-6 and TRBJ1-1, with 9 positions matching TRBD1. V lost 5 bases to trimming and J lost 3 bases; unmatched junction nucleotides: 16. The CDR3 extends over 18 amino acids. Germline-derived CDR1 and CDR2 are MNHNY and SVGAGI (reference sequence). Here the CDR3 reads CASSGSGTGLRWDTEAFF. The CDR3 coding sequence is TGTGCCAGCAGTGGATCCGGGACAGGGTTGAGGTGGGACACTGAAGCTTTCTTT.

J is TRBJ2-5 and V is TRBV7-9; maybe TRBD2 (6 bases). V was clipped by 10 bases and J by 5 bases, with 20 bases between them. The CDR3 length is 14 residues. Germline V gene sequence: CDR1 SEHNR, CDR2 FQNEAQ (reference sequence). The CDR3 nucleotides read TGTGCCACCGAAAATAGAGAGGGGAGGGAGACCCAGTACTTC. Its translation: CATENREGRETQYF. Full variable domain (missing parts from reference TRBV7-9 and TRBJ2-5): DTGVSQNPRHKITKRGQNVTFRCDPISEHNRLYWYRQTLGQGPEFLTYFQNEAQLEKSRLLSDRFSAERPKGSFSTLEIQRTEQGDSAMYLCATENREGRETQYFGPGTRLLVL.

The rearrangement uses TRBV4-2 and TRBJ1-1; D gene ambiguous. The CDR3 runs to 15 residues. In germline, CDR1 is LGHNA, CDR2 YNFKEQ. V shed 0 bases and J shed 1 base, with 9 bases lying between them. The CDR3 DNA sequence: TGTGCCAGCAGCCAAGATCTAGTAGAGAACACTGAAGCTTTCTTT. This codes for CASSQDLVENTEAFF.

The chain joins TRBV3-1 (or the pseudogene TRBV3-2) to TRBJ1-2; perhaps TRBD1 as D (5 bases). This CDR3 spans 15 amino acids. V was shortened by 1 base and J by 8 bases, with 17 bases between the two germline ends. CDR1 and CDR2 (germline): LGHDT, YNNKEL (reference sequence). CDR3 in DNA: TGTGCCAGCAGCCAAGCAGGCCAGGGAATAAGAGGCTACACCTTC. Amino acid sequence: CASSQAGQGIRGYTF.

The J gene is TRBJ2-3, the V gene TRBV2, with D tentatively TRBD1 (6 bases). The ends were cut back, 7 bases at V and 2 bases at J, with 10 bases in the middle. Per germline, CDR1 SNHLY and CDR2 FYNNEI. The CDR3 length is 13 residues. CDR3 loop: CASIGTSTDTQYF. The CDR3 coding sequence is TGTGCCAGCATAGGGACATCCACAGATACGCAGTATTTT.